The rows below give T cell receptor beta chains drawn from one sample of a study of shared clonotypes between healthy human individuals. Clones were read by immunoSEQ multiplex PCR, and TCRdb kept only the in-frame ones, dropping some. The repertoire holds about 2.4 million clones, with approximately 92% as singletons. The sequenced material came from naive CD4+ T cells sorted from blood. All receptors derive from a man aged 18 to 35 in good health. Both conserved end residues are part of each CDR3. The D gene is left open where the match is weak. The size entry is marked missing in some rows and otherwise reads once, few, many or a size class.

>TRBV5-1|once|TRBJ2-6|-
CASSPDSRQADVLTF
>TRBV5-6|-|TRBJ2-7|-
CASSLRRTQLTEQYF
>TRBV5-1|-|TRBJ1-5|-
CASSIEPFNQPQHF
>TRBV5-4|-|TRBJ2-3|-
CASSRPGADTQYF
>TRBV30|once|TRBJ1-3|-
CAWSPSGNTIYF
>TRBV6-6|-|TRBJ2-3|-
CASSYSPGTDTQYF
>TRBV28|-|TRBJ2-6|-
CASRPGTLGANVLTF
>TRBV5-4|-|TRBJ2-7|TRBD2
CASSHSGGNEQYF
>TRBV15|-|TRBJ1-4|-
CATSRDYDVGRGANEKLFF
>TRBV12-2|-|TRBJ1-2|-
CASRSPRDSAFYGYTF
>TRBV6-5|-|TRBJ1-6|-
CASSYRGNSPLHF
>TRBV18|once|TRBJ2-6|TRBD1
CASSEDRSGANVLTF
>TRBV15|-|TRBJ1-4|-
CATSRGGITNEKLFF
>TRBV2|once|TRBJ2-5|TRBD2
CASRKSGAIQETQYF
>TRBV5-6|once|TRBJ2-1|TRBD2
CASSPTLGTSGHNEQFF
>TRBV7-9|-|TRBJ1-6|-
CASSREDGVTLNSPLHF
>TRBV14|-|TRBJ2-3|TRBD2
CASSSIAGGPTDTQYF
>TRBV11-3|-|TRBJ2-1|TRBD2
CASSLGVSSSGKSYNEQFF
>TRBV11-3|-|TRBJ1-2|-
CASSPSRQDPYGYTF
>TRBV2|-|TRBJ2-1|-
CASSETRQSSSYNEQFF
>TRBV28|-|TRBJ2-2|TRBD2
CASRLGLPNTGELFF
>TRBV2|-|TRBJ2-2|-
CASQVGAGGELFF
>TRBV13|-|TRBJ1-5|-
CASSLGRGANQPQHF
>TRBV5-1|few|TRBJ1-1|-
CASSLQENTEAFF
>TRBV23-1|-|TRBJ1-2|TRBD1
CASSQSGTAYGYTF
>TRBV29-1|-|TRBJ1-1|-
CSVFNPGRWPEAFF
>TRBV5-4|once|TRBJ1-1|-
CASSLVGASTEAFF
>TRBV10-3|-|TRBJ2-5|TRBD2
CAIRTSGGGQETQYF
>TRBV14|-|TRBJ2-3|TRBD2
CASSPRRASGGPSTDTQYF
>TRBV15|-|TRBJ1-5|-
CATSREGTYGQPQHF
>TRBV28|-|TRBJ2-5|-
CASSLRNRRETQYF
>TRBV2|once|TRBJ1-5|-
CASSPDSGRQPQHF
>TRBV5-4|-|TRBJ2-1|-
CASSPSQDGRYNEQFF
>TRBV30|-|TRBJ1-5|TRBD1
CAWSGTGLYQPQHF
>TRBV6-1|-|TRBJ1-2|TRBD1
CASSEEFDRGPGYTF
>TRBV18|-|TRBJ2-3|-
CASSPMPGLDTQYF
>TRBV28|once|TRBJ2-5|-
CASSYGGAAETQYF
>TRBV4-2|once|TRBJ2-3|-
CASSLDGGTDTQYF
>TRBV18|-|TRBJ2-7|-
CASSSRRDEQYF
>TRBV10-3|-|TRBJ1-2|-
CAISEGMGANGYTF
>TRBV28|-|TRBJ2-1|-
CASSLSSYNEQFF
>TRBV2|-|TRBJ2-7|TRBD1
CASRKGQGPYEQYF
>TRBV6-6|-|TRBJ1-2|TRBD1
CASRRQGVDYGYTF
>TRBV19|-|TRBJ2-7|TRBD1
CASSIGQGAWNEQYF
>TRBV2|-|TRBJ1-2|TRBD1
CASSATGDPYLYGYTF
>TRBV6-1|once|TRBJ1-6|-
CASSEARVTGAPLHF
>TRBV2|once|TRBJ2-3|TRBD1
CASRVRQGADTQYF
>TRBV18|-|TRBJ1-1|-
CASSPPSATEAFF
>TRBV2|once|TRBJ1-6|-
CASSEQDRENSPLHF
>TRBV7-9|-|TRBJ1-1|TRBD1
CASTRDRDATEAFF
>TRBV18|-|TRBJ2-5|TRBD2
CASSLRTSGSAETQYF
>TRBV6-1|-|TRBJ2-7|TRBD2
CASSERGGLYEQYF
>TRBV27|-|TRBJ1-1|-
CASSFAGRAFF
>TRBV7-9|-|TRBJ1-2|TRBD1
CASSLVQGATYGYTF
>TRBV19|-|TRBJ2-5|TRBD1
CASSAQGASETQYF